This entry lists 25 T cell receptor beta chains sequenced from one sample in a study of blood T cells in healthy people across ages. Using a J-beta primer mix together with a sample-barcoded 5' primer, a second PCR was run for roughly 6 to 12 cycles. TCRdb ran MiXCR on the 5' RACE reads and lists one entry per CDR3 protein. Of some 860,000 distinct CDR3 sequences listed, roughly 50% are singletons. The sequenced sample was blood. The source of these receptors is a man aged 40-49 years in good health.

This chain joins TRBV12-3 or TRBV12-4 and TRBJ1-1, with 9 bases matching TRBD1. The CDR3 covers 14 residues. J gave up 8 bases and V 1 base, and 5 bases lay outside the gene matches. The CDR3 region has the DNA TGTGCCAGCAGTTTAGACAGGGGGCGGGTGGAAGCTTTCTTT. It yields the protein CASSLDRGRVEAFF.

CDR3 DNA: TGTGCCAGCACCCAGAGGGGACAGGGGGCGGACAATCAGCCCCAGCATTTT. It translates to CASTQRGQGADNQPQHF. This sequence joins TRBV28 and TRBJ1-5; TRBD1 agrees at 12 bases. Germline CDR1 reads MDHEN; CDR2 reads SYDVKM. Trimming cost V 7 bases and J 3 bases; bases outside gene matches: 10. The CDR3 extends over 17 amino acids.

The genes are TRBV7-2 and TRBJ2-3; D is perhaps TRBD1 or TRBD2 (5 bases each). The ends were cut back, 5 bases at V and 9 bases at J, with 12 bases in the middle. The CDR3 has 12 residues. Germline CDR1 SGHTA, CDR2 FQGNSA. The chain's CDR3 is CASSLGPQTQYF. The CDR3 region has the DNA TGTGCCAGCAGCCTGGGACCCCAGACGCAGTATTTT.

The chain is built from TRBV6-6 and TRBJ2-5; D is uncertain. Between the trimmed V and J ends, which lost 6 bases and 2 bases, there was a span of 19 bases. The germline V gene has CDR1 MNHNY and CDR2 SVGAGI (reference sequence). The CDR3 has 16 amino acids. CDR3 loop: CASSARSGRLQETQYF. DNA of the CDR3: TGTGCCAGCAGCGCCAGGAGTGGGCGGCTTCAAGAGACCCAGTACTTC.

In this sample, this clonotype turned up a few times. The chain couples TRBV5-1 to TRBJ2-5; D gene unclear. This CDR3 contains 13 residues. V lost 4 bases to trimming and J lost 1 base, with 8 bases between them. Germline V lookup: CDR1 SGHRS, CDR2 YFSETQ. The CDR3 DNA reads as TGCGCCAGCAGCGAGGACCTCCAAGAGACCCAGTACTTC. As protein: CASSEDLQETQYF.

The count of this clonotype is one. The chain combines TRBV7-8 with TRBJ1-2; TRBD1 is a possible D gene (5 bases). Germline V gene data show CDR1 as SGHVS and CDR2 as FQNEAQ. V was pared by 1 base and J by 8 bases, with 29 bases between. The CDR3 loop spans 19 amino acids. The CDR3 here is CASSLVRPSLGMGPGGYTF. In DNA form, the CDR3 reads TGTGCCAGCAGCTTAGTGAGGCCGTCATTGGGGATGGGGCCGGGAGGCTACACCTTC.

This rearrangement joins TRBV29-1 to TRBJ1-2; tentatively, D is TRBD1 (5 bases). The CDR3 loop spans 14 amino acids. CDR1 is SQVTM, CDR2 ANQGSEA, per germline. V was clipped by 3 bases and J by 8 bases, with 19 bases between them. Written as DNA, the CDR3 is TGCAGCGTTGACCGTCTGGGGGGAGAAGGCGGCTACACCTTC. Protein sequence: CSVDRLGGEGGYTF.

The rearrangement uses TRBV7-8 and TRBJ2-1; D possibly matches TRBD1 or TRBD2 (5 bases each). The CDR3 totals 16 residues. Per germline, CDR1 SGHVS and CDR2 FQNEAQ. V was clipped by 6 bases and J by 0 bases, with 15 bases between them. The CDR3 DNA is TGTGCCAGCAGGGCCGGGACGGGTAGCTCCTACAATGAGCAGTTCTTC. Encoded protein: CASRAGTGSSYNEQFF.

In this sample, this clonotype turned up a few times. This chain connects TRBV29-1 to TRBJ2-5, with 11 positions matching TRBD2. The germline gives CDR1 SQVTM, CDR2 ANQGSEA. This CDR3 spans 14 amino acids. The V gene end was trimmed by 4 bases and the J gene end by 5 bases; junction bases not matched to a gene: 6. The CDR3 DNA follows: TGCAGCGTTGCGACTAGCGGGGCGTGGGAGACCCAGTACTTC. Translation gives CSVATSGAWETQYF. Using reference TRBV29-1 and TRBJ2-5 for the parts outside the CDR3, the full variable domain is SAVISQKPSRDICQRGTSLTIQCQVDSQVTMMFWYRQQPGQSLTLIATANQGSEATYESGFVIDKFPISRPNLTFSTLTVSNMSPEDSSIYLCSVATSGAWETQYFGPGTRLLVL.

The rearrangement joins TRBV6-1 to TRBJ2-7; TRBD1 agrees at 7 bases. Germline V gene sequence: CDR1 MNHNS, CDR2 SASEGT. The length of the CDR3 is 17 residues. The ends lost 1 base at V and 0 bases at J; junction bases unmatched: 9. CDR3 nucleotides: TGTGCCAGCAGTGAAGGGCGTTTTAGGGACAGCTCCTACGAGCAGTACTTC. It is translated as CASSEGRFRDSSYEQYF.

The V and J genes are TRBV20-1 and TRBJ2-3; no reliable D call. Trimming shortened V by 6 bases and J by 2 bases, and 12 bases separated the two germline ends. The CDR3 has 13 amino acids. CDR1 and CDR2 from the germline V gene are DFQATT and SNEGSKA (reference sequence). The CDR3 nucleotides read TGCAGTGCCCCAGGACCATTCACAGATACGCAGTATTTT. Encoded protein: CSAPGPFTDTQYF.

The chain's CDR3 is CASSWGGDSKLFF. The CDR3 nucleotides read TGTGCCAGCAGTTGGGGGGGGGATTCAAAACTGTTTTTT. The V call is TRBV27, the J call TRBJ1-4; D may be TRBD1 (5 bases). V was cut by 4 bases and J by 10 bases, with 13 bases left in between. CDR3 length: 13 amino acids. Germline V gene data show CDR1 as MNHEY and CDR2 as SMNVEV (reference sequence).

The J gene is TRBJ2-7, the V gene TRBV6-2 or TRBV6-3; no firm D call. The length of the CDR3 is 13 residues. Germline CDR1 reads MNHEY; CDR2 reads SVGEGT. V gave up 11 bases and J gave up 0 bases, with 14 bases separating them. The CDR3, as DNA: TGTGCCGCGCGGACGACCGCCTCCTACGAGCAGTACTTC. This sequence encodes CAARTTASYEQYF.

A few counts support this clonotype. Relative to the germline gene, one junction end is altered; a read error may explain this. V gene TRBV7-9 combines with J gene TRBJ2-6, with a possible D match to TRBD2 (5 bases). Germline V lookup: CDR1 SEHNR, CDR2 FQNEAQ (reference sequence). The CDR3 runs to 15 residues. The CDR3, as DNA: TGTGCCAGCAGCCCAGTCCCCAACGGGGACAACGTCCTGACTTTC. This codes for CASSPVPNGDNVLTF.

The CDR3 reads CSAVDSPNQPQHF. CDR3 nucleotide sequence: TGCAGTGCTGTGGACAGCCCCAATCAGCCCCAGCATTTT. The V call is TRBV20-1, the J call TRBJ1-5, with a possible D match to TRBD1 (6 bases). Trimming shortened V by 5 bases and J by 3 bases, and 11 bases separated the two germline ends. The V gene's germline CDR1 is DFQATT and CDR2 SNEGSKA (reference sequence). This CDR3 has 13 residues.

The chain combines TRBV6-2 or TRBV6-3 with TRBJ2-7, with 14 bases matching TRBD2. Germline CDR1 MNHEY, CDR2 SVGEGT. V lost 3 bases and J lost 6; bases outside the gene matches: 7. The CDR3 is 16 amino acids. CDR3 coding DNA: TGTGCCAGCAGTTATGGGACTAGCGGGAGAAAAAGCGAGCAGTACTTC. Amino acids: CASSYGTSGRKSEQYF.

This clonotype was counted a few times. The CDR3 nucleotides read TGTGCCAGCAGAGACGTGAAGACCCGTAGCACAGATACGCAGTATTTT. This encodes CASRDVKTRSTDTQYF. This chain uses TRBV5-6 with TRBJ2-3; D is unclear. CDR1 is SGHDT and CDR2 is YYEEEE in the germline V gene. The CDR3 has 16 amino acids. The V end was cut by 5 bases, the J end by 0 bases, with 16 bases between. Using reference TRBV5-6 and TRBJ2-3 for the parts outside the CDR3, the full variable domain is DAGVTQSPTHLIKTRGQQVTLRCSPKSGHDTVSWYQQALGQGPQFIFQYYEEEERQRGNFPDRFSGHQFPNYSSELNVNALLLGDSALYLCASRDVKTRSTDTQYFGPGTRLTVL.

The rearrangement links TRBV14 to TRBJ1-4; maybe TRBD1 (5 bases). The V gene lost 0 bases and the J gene lost 2 bases, with 10 bases spanning the gap. The CDR3 is made up of 16 amino acids. Per the germline V gene, CDR1 is SGHDN and CDR2 is FVKESK. This CDR3 is CASSQDPPGTNEKLFF. The CDR3 DNA follows: TGTGCCAGCAGCCAAGATCCCCCAGGGACTAATGAAAAACTGTTTTTT.

The chain uses TRBV28 and TRBJ1-6; D ambiguous. CDR3 length equals 15 residues. Looked up from germline, CDR1 is MDHEN and CDR2 is SYDVKM. The V end lost 4 bases, the J end lost 14 bases, and 21 bases lay between the germline ends. CDR3: CASSSPPPAPGSLHF. DNA for the CDR3: TGTGCCAGCAGTTCCCCCCCGCCGGCGCCCGGGTCCCTCCACTTT.

The chain joins TRBV11-2 to TRBJ1-4, with no clear D. CDR3 size: 15 residues. CDR1 is SGHAT and CDR2 is FQNNGV in the germline V gene. V lost 4 bases, J lost 5 bases, and 14 bases lay in between. The CDR3 protein is CASSWSQVGNEKLFF. The CDR3, as DNA: TGTGCCAGCAGCTGGAGTCAGGTGGGGAATGAAAAACTGTTTTTT.

The V and J genes are TRBV14 and TRBJ1-1; D possibly corresponds to TRBD1 (5 bases). The CDR3 consists of 16 residues. Trimming took 4 bases from V and 4 from J, leaving 19 bases between them. Germline loops: CDR1 SGHDN, CDR2 FVKESK. Written as DNA, the CDR3 is TGTGCCAGCAGCCCCCCGGGATACGGGGCGTCCACTGAAGCTTTCTTT. Encoded protein: CASSPPGYGASTEAFF.

The chain combines TRBV7-9 with TRBJ2-4; 7 positions agree with TRBD2. The J call is in doubt because the DNA end fits TRBJ2-7 better. The CDR3 loop spans 14 amino acids. The V gene's germline CDR1 is SEHNR and CDR2 FQNEAQ (reference sequence). The CDR3 nucleotides read TGTGCCAGCAGCCGCCCATGGGAGGGCAGCGAGCAGTACTTC. This encodes CASSRPWEGSEQYF.

This clonotype was seen only once. The chain couples TRBV28 to TRBJ1-2, with D unresolved. Trimming took 3 bases from V and 2 from J, leaving 19 bases between them. CDR1 and CDR2 (germline): MDHEN, SYDVKM. The CDR3 sequence is 17 residues long. DNA of the CDR3: TGTGCCAGCAGTTTTAAGTATGTCGAGGGTGCGAACTATGGCTACACCTTC. This sequence encodes CASSFKYVEGANYGYTF.

This chain joins TRBV5-6 and TRBJ2-1, with 9 bases identical to TRBD2. This CDR3 region has 15 residues. With V trimmed by 1 base and J by 8 bases, 7 bases remained unmatched. Per germline, CDR1 SGHDT and CDR2 YYEEEE. Here the CDR3 DNA reads TGTGCCAGCAGCTTGATCCTAGCGGGGCACCATGAGCAGTTCTTC. It translates to CASSLILAGHHEQFF.

The chain combines TRBV27 with TRBJ2-1, with D possibly matching TRBD2 (5 bases). Germline-derived CDR1 and CDR2 are MNHEY and SMNVEV (reference sequence). The CDR3 sequence is 16 residues long. V lost 6 bases and J 6 bases, leaving 21 bases between the germline ends. CDR3 amino acids: CASSPSVAYATNEQFF. The DNA of the CDR3 is TGTGCCAGCAGCCCAAGCGTAGCGTATGCTACCAATGAGCAGTTCTTC.